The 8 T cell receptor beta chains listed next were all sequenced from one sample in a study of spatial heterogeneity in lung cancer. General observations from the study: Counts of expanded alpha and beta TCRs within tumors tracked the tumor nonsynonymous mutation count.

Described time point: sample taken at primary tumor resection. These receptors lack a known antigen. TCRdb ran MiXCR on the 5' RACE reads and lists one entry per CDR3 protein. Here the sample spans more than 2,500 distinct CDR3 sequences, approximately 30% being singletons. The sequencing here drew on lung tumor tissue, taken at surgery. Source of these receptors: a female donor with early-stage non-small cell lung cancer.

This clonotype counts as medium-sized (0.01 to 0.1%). The CDR3 sequence is CASSSEVAGSPSSYEQYF. CDR3 nucleotide sequence: TGTGCCAGCAGCTCCGAGGTGGCGGGATCACCTAGCTCCTACGAGCAGTACTTC. The chain couples TRBV11-1 to TRBJ2-7; possible D gene TRBD2, 6 bases. The V gene lost 4 bases and the J gene lost 0 bases, with 22 bases spanning the gap. From germline, CDR1 is SGHAT and CDR2 FQDESV (reference sequence). The CDR3 runs 18 residues.

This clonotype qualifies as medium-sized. The CDR3 coding sequence is TGCAGCGTTGAAGAACCAGGACGGGATCACGGTGAGCAGTTCTTC. Protein: CSVEEPGRDHGEQFF. This rearrangement joins TRBV29-1 to TRBJ2-1; tentatively, D is TRBD2 (5 bases). Trimming cost V 0 bases and J 9 bases, with 18 bases left between them. Germline V CDR1 and CDR2: SQVTM, ANQGSEA. CDR3 size: 15 residues.

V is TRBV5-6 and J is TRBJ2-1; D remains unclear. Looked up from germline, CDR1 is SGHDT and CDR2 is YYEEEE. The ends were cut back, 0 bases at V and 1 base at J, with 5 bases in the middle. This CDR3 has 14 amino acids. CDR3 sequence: CASSLGGSYNEQFF. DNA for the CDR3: TGTGCCAGCAGCTTGGGAGGATCCTACAATGAGCAGTTCTTC.

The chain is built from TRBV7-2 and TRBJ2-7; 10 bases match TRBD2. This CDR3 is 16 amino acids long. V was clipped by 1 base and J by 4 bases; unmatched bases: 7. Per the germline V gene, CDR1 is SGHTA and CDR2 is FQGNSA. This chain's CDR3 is CASSLVATSGEYEQYF. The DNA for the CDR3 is TGTGCCAGCAGCTTAGTCGCAACTAGCGGGGAATACGAGCAGTACTTC.

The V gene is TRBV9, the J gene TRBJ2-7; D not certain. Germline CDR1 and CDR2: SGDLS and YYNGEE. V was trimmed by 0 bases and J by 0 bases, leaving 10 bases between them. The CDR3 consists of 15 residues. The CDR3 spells CASSVDSRTSYEQYF. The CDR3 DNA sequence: TGTGCCAGCAGCGTAGATTCGCGGACCTCCTACGAGCAGTACTTC.

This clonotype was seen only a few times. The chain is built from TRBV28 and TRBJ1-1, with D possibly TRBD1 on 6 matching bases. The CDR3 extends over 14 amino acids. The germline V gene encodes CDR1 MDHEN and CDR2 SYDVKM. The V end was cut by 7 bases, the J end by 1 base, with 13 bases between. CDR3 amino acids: CASTFGTPNTEAFF. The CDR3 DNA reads TGTGCCAGCACCTTCGGGACACCGAACACTGAAGCTTTCTTT.

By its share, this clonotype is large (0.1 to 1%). The CDR3 reads CASSSYGTSSYEQYF. The DNA of the CDR3 is TGTGCCAGCAGTAGCTACGGGACTAGTTCCTACGAGCAGTACTTC. The chain is built from TRBV11-2 and TRBJ2-7; 8 nucleotides line up with TRBD2. CDR1 is SGHAT and CDR2 is FQNNGV in the germline V gene. V lost 6 bases, J lost 1 base, and 8 bases stayed unmatched. The CDR3 runs to 15 residues.

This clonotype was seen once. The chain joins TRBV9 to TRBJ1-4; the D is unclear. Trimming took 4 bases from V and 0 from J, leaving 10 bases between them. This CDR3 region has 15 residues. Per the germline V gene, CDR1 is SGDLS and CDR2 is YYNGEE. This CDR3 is CASSRWSATNEKLFF. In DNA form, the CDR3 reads TGTGCCAGCAGCAGATGGAGCGCAACTAATGAAAAACTGTTTTTT.